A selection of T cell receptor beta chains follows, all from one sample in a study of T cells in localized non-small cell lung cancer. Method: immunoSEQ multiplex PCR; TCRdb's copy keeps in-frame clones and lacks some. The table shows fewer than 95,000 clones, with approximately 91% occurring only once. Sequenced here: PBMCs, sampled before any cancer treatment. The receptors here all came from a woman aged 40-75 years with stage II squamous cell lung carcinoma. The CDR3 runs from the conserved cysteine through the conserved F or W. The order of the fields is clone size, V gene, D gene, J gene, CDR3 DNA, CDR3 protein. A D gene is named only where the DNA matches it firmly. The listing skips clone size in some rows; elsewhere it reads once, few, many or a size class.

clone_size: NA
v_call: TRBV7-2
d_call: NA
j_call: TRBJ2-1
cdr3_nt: TGTGCCAGCAGCCTAGCCGGAGGGGGTTTCTTTGAGCAGTTCTTC
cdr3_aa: CASSLAGGGFFEQFF

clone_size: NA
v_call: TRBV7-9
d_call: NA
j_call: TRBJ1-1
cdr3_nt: TGTGCCAGCAGCTTAGCTATGAACACTGAAGCTTTCTTT
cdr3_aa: CASSLAMNTEAFF

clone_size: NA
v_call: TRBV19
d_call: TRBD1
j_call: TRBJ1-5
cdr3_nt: TGTGCCAGTAGCCACGGGACAGGGGGGTATCAGCCCCAGCATTTT
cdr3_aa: CASSHGTGGYQPQHF

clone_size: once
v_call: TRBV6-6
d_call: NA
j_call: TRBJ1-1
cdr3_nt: TGTGCCAGCAGTCTCACCCTCCCGCGGGGCACTGAAGCTTTCTTT
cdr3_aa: CASSLTLPRGTEAFF

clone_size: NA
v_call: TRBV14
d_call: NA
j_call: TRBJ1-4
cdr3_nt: TGTGCCAGCAGCCAAGATTTGGCCCCCGGGGAAAAACTGTTTTTT
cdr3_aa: CASSQDLAPGEKLFF

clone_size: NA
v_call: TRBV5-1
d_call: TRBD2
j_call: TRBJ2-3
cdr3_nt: TGCGCCAGCAGCCAGAGGACTAGCGGGAGCACAGATACGCAGTATTTT
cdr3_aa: CASSQRTSGSTDTQYF

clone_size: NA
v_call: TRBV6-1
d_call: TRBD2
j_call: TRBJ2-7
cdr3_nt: TGTGCCAGCAGTGAACGGGAGGGGTACGAGCAGTACTTC
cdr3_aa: CASSEREGYEQYF

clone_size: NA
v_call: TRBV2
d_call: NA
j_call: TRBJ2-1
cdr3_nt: TGTGCCAGCAGAGTCTACAATGAGCAGTTCTTC
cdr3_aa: CASRVYNEQFF

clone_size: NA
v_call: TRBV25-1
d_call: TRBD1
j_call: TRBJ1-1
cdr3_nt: TGTGCCTCGGGACAGGGCAGAACTGAAGCTTTCTTT
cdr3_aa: CASGQGRTEAFF

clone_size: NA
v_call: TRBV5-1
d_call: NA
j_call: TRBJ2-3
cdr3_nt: TGCGCCAGCAGACCCGGAGCCACAGATACGCAGTATTTT
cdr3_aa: CASRPGATDTQYF

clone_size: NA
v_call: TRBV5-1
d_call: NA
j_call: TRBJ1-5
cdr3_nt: TGCGCCAGCAGCTTGGGGGGAGGGGAATTGAGCAATCAGCCCCAGCATTTT
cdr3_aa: CASSLGGGELSNQPQHF

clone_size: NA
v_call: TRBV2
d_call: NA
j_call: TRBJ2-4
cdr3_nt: TGTGCCAGCAGTGATTATGCAGGGGTGGCCAAAAACATTCAGTACTTC
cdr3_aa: CASSDYAGVAKNIQYF

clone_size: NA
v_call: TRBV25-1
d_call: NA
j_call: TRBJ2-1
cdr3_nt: TGTGCCAGCAGTGTCCAGGGTTACAATGAGCAGTTCTTC
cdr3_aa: CASSVQGYNEQFF

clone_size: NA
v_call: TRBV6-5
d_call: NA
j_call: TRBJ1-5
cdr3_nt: TGTGCCAGCAGTTACATCGGAACAGCCGGCAATCAGCCCCAGCATTTT
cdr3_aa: CASSYIGTAGNQPQHF

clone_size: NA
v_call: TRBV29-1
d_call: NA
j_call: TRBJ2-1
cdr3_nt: TGCAGCTCCGGCGGGACACCCTACAATGAGCAGTTCTTC
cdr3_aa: CSSGGTPYNEQFF

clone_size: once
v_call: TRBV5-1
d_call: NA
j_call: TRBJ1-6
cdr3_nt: TGCGCCAGCAGCTTACTCGAGGATAATAGTTCACCCCTCCACTTT
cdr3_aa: CASSLLEDNSSPLHF

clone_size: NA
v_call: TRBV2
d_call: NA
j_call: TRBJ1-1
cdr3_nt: TGTGCCAGCACCAGATTTTACGGGAGGACTGAAGCTTTCTTT
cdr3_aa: CASTRFYGRTEAFF

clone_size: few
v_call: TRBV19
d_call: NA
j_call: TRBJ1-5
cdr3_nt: TGTGCCAGTAGTATGGGGGGGACGCGGGGTCAGCCCCAGCATTTT
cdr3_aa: CASSMGGTRGQPQHF

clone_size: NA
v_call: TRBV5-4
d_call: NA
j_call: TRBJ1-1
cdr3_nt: TGTGCCAGCAGCCGACAGGCCGCTGAAGCTTTCTTT
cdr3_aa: CASSRQAAEAFF

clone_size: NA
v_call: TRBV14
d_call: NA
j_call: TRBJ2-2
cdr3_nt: TGTGCCAGCAGGCGCACGGCCCTCGGGACCGGGGAGCTGTTTTTT
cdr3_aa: CASRRTALGTGELFF

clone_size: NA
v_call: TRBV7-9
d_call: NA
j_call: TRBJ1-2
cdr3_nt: TGTGCCAGCAGCTTAGGACCGCAGGATGGCTACACCTTC
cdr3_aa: CASSLGPQDGYTF

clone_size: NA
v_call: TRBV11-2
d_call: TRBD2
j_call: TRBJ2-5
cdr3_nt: TGTGCCAGCAGCTTGGGACTAGCGGGGCAAGAGACCCAGTACTTC
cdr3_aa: CASSLGLAGQETQYF

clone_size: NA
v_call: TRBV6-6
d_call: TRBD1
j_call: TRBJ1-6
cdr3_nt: TGTGCCAGCAGGCCACTTACAGGGGAAGGTTCACCCCTCCACTTT
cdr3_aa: CASRPLTGEGSPLHF

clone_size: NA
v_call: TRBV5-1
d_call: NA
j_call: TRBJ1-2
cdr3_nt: TGCGCCAGCAGCTTGGCCCAGGTTGATGGCTACACCTTC
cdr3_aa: CASSLAQVDGYTF

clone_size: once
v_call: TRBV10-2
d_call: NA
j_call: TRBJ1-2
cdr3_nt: TGCGCCAGCCGGGAGGGGAGTTACGGCTACACCTTC
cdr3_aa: CASREGSYGYTF

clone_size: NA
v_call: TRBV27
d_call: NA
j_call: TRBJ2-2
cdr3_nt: TGTGCCAGCAGTTCACCCAGGGCGAACACCGGGGAGCTGTTTTTT
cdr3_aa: CASSSPRANTGELFF

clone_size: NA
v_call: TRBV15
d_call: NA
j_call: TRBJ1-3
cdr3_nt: TGTGCCACCAGCAGAGATCCAGGGGTCGGAAACACCATATATTTT
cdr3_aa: CATSRDPGVGNTIYF

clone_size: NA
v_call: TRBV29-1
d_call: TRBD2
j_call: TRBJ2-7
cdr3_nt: TGCAGCGTCCTTGGACTAGCGGGAGTTTACGAGCAGTACTTC
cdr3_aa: CSVLGLAGVYEQYF

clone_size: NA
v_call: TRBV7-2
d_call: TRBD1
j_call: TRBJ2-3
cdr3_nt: TGTGCCAGCAGCTCAGGGGGCCGTAAAGATACGCAGTATTTT
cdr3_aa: CASSSGGRKDTQYF

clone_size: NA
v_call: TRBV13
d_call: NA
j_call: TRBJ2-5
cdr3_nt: TGTGCCAGCAGCTTAGGATGGGGCGAGGGTGGACAAGAGACCCAGTACTTC
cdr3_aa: CASSLGWGEGGQETQYF

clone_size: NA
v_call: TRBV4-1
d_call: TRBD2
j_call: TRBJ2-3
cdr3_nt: TGCGCCAGCAGCCAACTTAGCGGGAGTGGTATAGATACGCAGTATTTT
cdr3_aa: CASSQLSGSGIDTQYF

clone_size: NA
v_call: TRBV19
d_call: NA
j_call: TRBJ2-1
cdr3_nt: TGTGCCAGTAGTCCGACCGGTAAAGGAGAGCAGTTCTTC
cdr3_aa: CASSPTGKGEQFF

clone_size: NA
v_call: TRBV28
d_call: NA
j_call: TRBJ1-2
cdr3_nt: TGTGCCAGCAGCCAGGGATCTGGCTACACCTTC
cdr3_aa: CASSQGSGYTF

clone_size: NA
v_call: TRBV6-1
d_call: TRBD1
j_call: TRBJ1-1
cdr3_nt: TGTGCCAGCAGTGTCAGACAGGGGGTTCTGAACACTGAAGCTTTCTTT
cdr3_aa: CASSVRQGVLNTEAFF

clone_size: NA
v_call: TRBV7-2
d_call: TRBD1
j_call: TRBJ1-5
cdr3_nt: TGTGCCAGCAGCCCTATATCGACAGGGAAGCAGCATTTT
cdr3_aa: CASSPISTGKQHF

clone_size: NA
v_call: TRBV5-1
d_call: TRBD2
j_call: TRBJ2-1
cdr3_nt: TGCGCCAGCAGCTTTTCAGCGGGAGGTTCCTACAATGAGCAGTTCTTC
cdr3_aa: CASSFSAGGSYNEQFF

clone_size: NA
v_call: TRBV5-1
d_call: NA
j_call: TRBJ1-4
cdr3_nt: TGCGCCAGCAGCTCCTCGAGGGGGGGCGGAAAACTGTTTTTT
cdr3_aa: CASSSSRGGGKLFF

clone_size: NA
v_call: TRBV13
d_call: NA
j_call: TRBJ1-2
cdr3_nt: TGTGCCAGTTCCGCCGGGGGCCTTGCTACTAACTATGGCTACACCTTC
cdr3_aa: CASSAGGLATNYGYTF

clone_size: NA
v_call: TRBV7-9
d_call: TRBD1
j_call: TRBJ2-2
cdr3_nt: TGTGCCAGCAGCTCACAGGGGCATTCGAACACCGGGGAGCTGTTTTTT
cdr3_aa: CASSSQGHSNTGELFF

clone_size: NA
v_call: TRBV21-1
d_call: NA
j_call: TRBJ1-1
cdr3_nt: TGTGCCAGCAGCAACGGTGGGGGGGGCACTGAAGCTTTCTTT
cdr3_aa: CASSNGGGGTEAFF

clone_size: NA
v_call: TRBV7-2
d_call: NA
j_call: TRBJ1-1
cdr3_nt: TGTGCCAGCAGCCCACTAGGACGGCTGAACACTGAAGCTTTCTTT
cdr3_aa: CASSPLGRLNTEAFF

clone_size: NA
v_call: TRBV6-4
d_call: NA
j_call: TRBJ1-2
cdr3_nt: TGTGCCAGCAGTGACTCGATATCCAGGGTAAGCTACACCTTC
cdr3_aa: CASSDSISRVSYTF

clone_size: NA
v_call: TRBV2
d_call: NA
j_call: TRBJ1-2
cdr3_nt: TGTGCCACAGGAGGCTATGGCTACACCTTC
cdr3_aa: CATGGYGYTF

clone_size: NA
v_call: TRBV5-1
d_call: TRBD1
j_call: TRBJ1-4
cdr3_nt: TGCGCCAGCAGCTTTCCCCCGGGACAGGGGAATCAAAAACTGTTTTTT
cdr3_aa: CASSFPPGQGNQKLFF

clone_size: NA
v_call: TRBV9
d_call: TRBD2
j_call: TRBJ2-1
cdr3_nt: TGTGCCAGCAGCGTCAGACTAGCGGGGCACAATGAGCAGTTCTTC
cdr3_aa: CASSVRLAGHNEQFF

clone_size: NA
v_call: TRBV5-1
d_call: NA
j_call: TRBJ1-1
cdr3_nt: TGCGCCAGCAGCGATCAACCGGGACTCGGGTCTGAAGCTTTCTTT
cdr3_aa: CASSDQPGLGSEAFF

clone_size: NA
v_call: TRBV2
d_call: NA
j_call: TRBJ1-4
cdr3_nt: TGTGCCAGCAGCGAAACGTCAGGGTTCGGTGAAAAACTGTTTTTT
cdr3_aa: CASSETSGFGEKLFF

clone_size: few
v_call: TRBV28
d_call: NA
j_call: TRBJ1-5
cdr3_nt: TGTGCCAGCACCCCCCCAGGAGGTAATCAGCCCCAGCATTTT
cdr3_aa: CASTPPGGNQPQHF

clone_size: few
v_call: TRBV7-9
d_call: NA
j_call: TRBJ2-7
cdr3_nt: TGTGCCAGCAGCGTAACAGGGACCTCCTACGAGCAGTACTTC
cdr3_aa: CASSVTGTSYEQYF

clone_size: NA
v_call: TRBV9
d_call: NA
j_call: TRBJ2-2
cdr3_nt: TGTGCCAGCAGCGTAGGCGGCTTAACGAACACCGGGGAGCTGTTTTTT
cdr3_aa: CASSVGGLTNTGELFF

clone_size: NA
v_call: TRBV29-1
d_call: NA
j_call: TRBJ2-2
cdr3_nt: TGCAGCGTTGTCGGGGCTGACACCGGGGAGCTGTTTTTT
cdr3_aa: CSVVGADTGELFF

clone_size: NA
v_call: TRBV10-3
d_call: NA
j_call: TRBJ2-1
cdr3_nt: TGTGCCATCAGTGAACGACCCTACAATGAGCAGTTCTTC
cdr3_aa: CAISERPYNEQFF

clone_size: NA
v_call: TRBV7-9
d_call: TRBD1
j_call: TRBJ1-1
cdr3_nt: TGTGCCAGCAATAACAGGGGAATTGAAGCTTTCTTT
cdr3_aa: CASNNRGIEAFF